This section outlines one T cell receptor (beta chain) sequence together with its context. This record belongs to a study of shared clonotypes between healthy human individuals. Germline CDR1 reads SGHRS; CDR2 reads YFSETQ. The J segment lost 3 bases and the V segment lost 4 bases, leaving 7 bases of the junction unmatched. The CDR3 runs to 15 residues. Libraries were prepared by immunoSEQ multiplex PCR; TCRdb keeps only in-frame clonotypes and omits some of them. This repertoire shows 2 million to 2.5 million clones, approximately 94% found once; its top ten account for approximately 0.13%. This TCR was recovered from a man younger than 35 in good health. This chain joins TRBV5-1 and TRBJ2-1, with 7 bases fitting TRBD2. Material: naive CD4+ T cells sorted from blood. Subset: CD45RA+ positively selected. The CDR3 sequence: CASSVAGPDYNEQFF. The DNA of the CDR3 is TGCGCCAGCAGCGTAGCGGGCCCCGACTACAATGAGCAGTTCTTC. The variable domain in full, completed from reference TRBV5-1 and TRBJ2-1, reads KAGVTQTPRYLIKTRGQQVTLSCSPISGHRSVSWYQQTPGQGLQFLFEYFSETQRNKGNFPGRFSGRQFSNSRSEMNVSTLELGDSALYLCASSVAGPDYNEQFFGPGTRLTVL.